This T cell receptor beta chain stems from a study of tumor-infiltrating lymphocytes in primary liver carcinoma. Overall study: Staged T1-T3 N0M0, the tumors had sizes that ranged from roughly 4.2 to 10 cm across.

This clonotype was counted at least ten times. What it binds is unknown. Co-extraction of RNA and DNA was performed on roughly 17-32 mg of unsorted bulk tissue. Study-level points and caveats: Tumor tissue displayed a significantly greater top-250-clone fraction than blood (p = 0.039).

TCR beta cDNA came from around 0.5 ug total RNA, primed with a constant-region primer. It was through three nested multiplex PCR rounds of slightly modified ARM-PCR that TCR beta libraries arose. With TRBV1-TRBV30 forward primers and a C-beta reverse primer, the first two PCR rounds were run for roughly 10 cycles each. In TCRdb, the multiplex PCR reads were re-called with MiXCR into one record per CDR3 protein. The table lists some 100,000 distinct CDR3 sequences, around 66% of them singletons. The ends were cut back, 0 bases at V and 7 bases at J, with 16 bases in the middle. The CDR3 runs to 15 residues. Germline loops: CDR1 SQVTM, CDR2 ANQGSEA.

The sequenced sample consisted of liver tumor tissue from sampling region 2. The sample's subset: tumor region T2, inferior pole. The V gene is TRBV29-1, the J gene TRBJ2-1; no reliable D call. The receptor's source is a woman in her sixties or seventies with primary liver carcinoma and hepatitis B virus infection. CDR3 sequence reads: CSVEDLRLGYNEQFF. CDR3 nucleotides: TGCAGCGTTGAAGATCTCAGGCTAGGGTATAATGAGCAGTTCTTC.